This T cell receptor (beta chain) came from a study of T cell changes during pregnancy in multiple sclerosis. Method: immunoSEQ multiplex PCR; TCRdb's copy keeps in-frame clones and lacks some. The table lists around 29,000 clones, about 92% of them singletons. Trimming cost V 6 bases and J 9 bases, with 18 bases left between them. CDR1 is MDHEN and CDR2 is SYDVKM in the germline V gene. This CDR3 is 13 amino acids long. The chain employs TRBV28 and TRBJ2-7, with a possible D match to TRBD1 (5 bases). The sample here was CD4+ T cells from peripheral blood mononuclear cells, taken in the first trimester of pregnancy. The TCR was taken from a female donor with multiple sclerosis, enrolled in a pregnancy study. CDR3 sequence reads: CASRDFQGLRQYF. CDR3 nucleotides: TGTGCCAGCAGGGATTTTCAGGGATTGCGGCAGTACTTC.